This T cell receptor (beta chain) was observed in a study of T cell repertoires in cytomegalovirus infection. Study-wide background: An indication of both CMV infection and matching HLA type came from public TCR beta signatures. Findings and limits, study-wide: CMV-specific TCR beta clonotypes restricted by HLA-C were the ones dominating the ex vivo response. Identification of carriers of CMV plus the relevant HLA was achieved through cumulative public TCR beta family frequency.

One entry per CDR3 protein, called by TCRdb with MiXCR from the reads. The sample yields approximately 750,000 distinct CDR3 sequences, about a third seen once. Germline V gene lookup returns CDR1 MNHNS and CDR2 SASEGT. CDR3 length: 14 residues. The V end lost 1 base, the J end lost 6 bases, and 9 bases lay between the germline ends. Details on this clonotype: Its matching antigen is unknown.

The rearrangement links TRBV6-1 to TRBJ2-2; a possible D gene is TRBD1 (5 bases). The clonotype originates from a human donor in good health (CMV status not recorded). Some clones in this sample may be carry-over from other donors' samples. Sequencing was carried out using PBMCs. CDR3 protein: CASSEVGAPGELFF. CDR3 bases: TGTGCCAGCAGTGAAGTTGGGGCACCCGGGGAGCTGTTTTTT.